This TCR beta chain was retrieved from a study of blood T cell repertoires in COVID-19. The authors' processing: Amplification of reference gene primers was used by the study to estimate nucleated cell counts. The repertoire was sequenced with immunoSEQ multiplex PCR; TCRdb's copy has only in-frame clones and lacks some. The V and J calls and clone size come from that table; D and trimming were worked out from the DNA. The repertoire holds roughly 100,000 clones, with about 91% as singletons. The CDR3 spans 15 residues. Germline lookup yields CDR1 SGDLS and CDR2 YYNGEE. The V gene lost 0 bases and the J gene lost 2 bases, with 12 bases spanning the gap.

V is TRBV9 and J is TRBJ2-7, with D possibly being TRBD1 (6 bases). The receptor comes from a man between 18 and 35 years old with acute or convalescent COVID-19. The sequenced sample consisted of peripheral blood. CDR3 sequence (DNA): TGTGCCAGCAGCGTAGGCATAGGGGACACCTACGAGCAGTACTTC. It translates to CASSVGIGDTYEQYF. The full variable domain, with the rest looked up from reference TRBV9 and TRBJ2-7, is DSGVTQTPKHLITATGQRVTLRCSPRSGDLSVYWYQQSLDQGLQFLIQYYNGEERAKGNILERFSAQQFPDLHSELNLSSLELGDSALYFCASSVGIGDTYEQYFGPGTRLTVT.